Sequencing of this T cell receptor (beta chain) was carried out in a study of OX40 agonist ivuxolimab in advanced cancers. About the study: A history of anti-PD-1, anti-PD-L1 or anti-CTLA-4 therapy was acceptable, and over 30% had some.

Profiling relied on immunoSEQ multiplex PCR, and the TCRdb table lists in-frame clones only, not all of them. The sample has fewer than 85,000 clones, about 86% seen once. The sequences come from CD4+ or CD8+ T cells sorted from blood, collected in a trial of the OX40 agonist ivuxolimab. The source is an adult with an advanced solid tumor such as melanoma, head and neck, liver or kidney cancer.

CDR3: CASRVSISTDTQYF. The CDR3 nucleotides are TGTGCCAGTAGAGTATCAATAAGCACAGATACGCAGTATTTT. This sequence joins TRBV19 and TRBJ2-3; D is unresolved. Germline V lookup: CDR1 LNHDA, CDR2 SQIVND (reference sequence). Deletions cut 6 bases from V and 0 bases from J, with 10 bases between. CDR3 length: 14 residues.